Described below is a single TCR beta chain sequence and its context. Naive CD8 cells lacked CD45RO, underwent positive selection for CCR7 and left out terminally differentiated effector memory CD45RA+ cells. The sample is drawn from a study of shared clonotypes between healthy human individuals. V dropped 0 bases and J dropped 7 bases, with 16 bases sitting between them. The CDR3 extends over 15 amino acids. The V gene's germline CDR1 is MGHRA and CDR2 YSYEKL. The assay was immunoSEQ multiplex PCR, and TCRdb's table has in-frame clones only and misses some. This sample has hundreds of thousands of clones, with roughly 95% found just once.

The V call is TRBV4-1, the J call TRBJ2-7; the D gene is possibly TRBD1 (5 bases). Sequenced sample: naive CD8+ T cells sorted from blood. This receptor was obtained from a woman in her 30s in good health. The CDR3, as DNA: TGCGCCAGCAGCCAAGAGGCACAGGTCGCTGGGGAGCAGTACTTC. This codes for CASSQEAQVAGEQYF.